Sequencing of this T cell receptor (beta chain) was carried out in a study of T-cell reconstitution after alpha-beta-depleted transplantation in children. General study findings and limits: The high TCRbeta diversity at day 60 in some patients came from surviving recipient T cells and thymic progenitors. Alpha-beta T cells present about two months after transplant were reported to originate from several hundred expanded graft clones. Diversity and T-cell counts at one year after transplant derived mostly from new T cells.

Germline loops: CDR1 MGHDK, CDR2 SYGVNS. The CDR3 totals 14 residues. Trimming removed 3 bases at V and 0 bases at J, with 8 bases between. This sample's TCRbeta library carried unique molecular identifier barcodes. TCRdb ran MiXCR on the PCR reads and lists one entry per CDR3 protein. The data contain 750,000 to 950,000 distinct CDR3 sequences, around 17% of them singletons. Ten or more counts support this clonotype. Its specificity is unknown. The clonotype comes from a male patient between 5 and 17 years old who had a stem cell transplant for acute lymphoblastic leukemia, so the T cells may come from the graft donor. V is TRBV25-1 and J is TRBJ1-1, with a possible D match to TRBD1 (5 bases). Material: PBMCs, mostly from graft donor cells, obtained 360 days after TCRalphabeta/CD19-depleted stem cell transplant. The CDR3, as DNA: TGTGCCAGCAGTGACTGGGGGTTGAACACTGAAGCTTTCTTT. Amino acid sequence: CASSDWGLNTEAFF. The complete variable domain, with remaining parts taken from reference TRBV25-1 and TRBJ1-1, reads EADIYQTPRYLVIGTGKKITLECSQTMGHDKMYWYQQDPGMELHLIHYSYGVNSTEKGDLSSESTVSRIRTEHFPLTLESARPSHTSQYLCASSDWGLNTEAFFGQGTRLTVV.